The source of this TCR beta chain is a study of T cell changes during pregnancy in multiple sclerosis. Generated by immunoSEQ multiplex PCR, the TCRdb table keeps only in-frame clones and is missing some. The table has 70,000 to 75,000 clones, around nine tenths seen once. The CDR3 is 12 residues long. The V end was cut by 8 bases, the J end by 0 bases, with 7 bases between. Per germline, CDR1 LNHDA and CDR2 SQIVND (reference sequence). The sample in question was peripheral blood, obtained in the second trimester of pregnancy. This chain links TRBV19 with TRBJ1-1, with D possibly matching TRBD1 (6 bases). The source of this sequence is a female donor in good health, enrolled as a control in a pregnancy study. CDR3 sequence (DNA): TGTGCCAGTCAGGGGATGAACACTGAAGCTTTCTTT. Its translation is CASQGMNTEAFF.